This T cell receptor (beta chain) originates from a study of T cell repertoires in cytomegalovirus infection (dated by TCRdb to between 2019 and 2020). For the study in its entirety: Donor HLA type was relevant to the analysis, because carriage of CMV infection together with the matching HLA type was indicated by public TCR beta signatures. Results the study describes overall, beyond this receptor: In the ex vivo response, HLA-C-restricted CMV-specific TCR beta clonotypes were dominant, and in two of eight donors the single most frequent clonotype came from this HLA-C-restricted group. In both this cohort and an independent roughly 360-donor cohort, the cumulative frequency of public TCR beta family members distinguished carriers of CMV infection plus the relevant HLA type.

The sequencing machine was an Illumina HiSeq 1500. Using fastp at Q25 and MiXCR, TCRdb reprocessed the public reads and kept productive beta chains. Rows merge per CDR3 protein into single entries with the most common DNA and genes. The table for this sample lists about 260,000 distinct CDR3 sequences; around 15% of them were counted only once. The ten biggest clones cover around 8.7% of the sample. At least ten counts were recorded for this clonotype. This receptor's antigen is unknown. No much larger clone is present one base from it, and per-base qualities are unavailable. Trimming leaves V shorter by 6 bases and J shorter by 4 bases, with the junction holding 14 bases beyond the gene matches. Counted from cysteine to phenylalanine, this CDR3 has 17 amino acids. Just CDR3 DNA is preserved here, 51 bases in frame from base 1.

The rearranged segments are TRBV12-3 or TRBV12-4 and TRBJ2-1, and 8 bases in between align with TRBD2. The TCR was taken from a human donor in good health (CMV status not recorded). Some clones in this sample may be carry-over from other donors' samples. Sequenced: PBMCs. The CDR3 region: CASSLFNSGVIYNEQFF. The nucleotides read TGTGCCAGCAGCCTGTTTAATAGCGGGGTAATATACAATGAGCAGTTCTTC.